This is a list of T cell receptor beta chains from one sample in a study of response to subunit inactivated influenza vaccine. TCRdb redid the calling of the RT-PCR reads with MiXCR, one entry per CDR3 protein. The sample holds about 520,000 distinct CDR3 sequences, over 25% seen once. Sequences were derived from CD4+ T cells sorted from PBMCs, sampled roughly 5 days after vaccination. These receptors were taken from a man in his fifties who received an inactivated influenza vaccine. CDR3s include the opening cysteine and the closing phenylalanine or tryptophan. The D gene is left open where the match is weak. The size field is filled for only some rows; it gives once, few, many or a size class.

v_call,j_call,d_call,cdr3_length,clone_size,cdr3_nt,cdr3_aa
TRBV7-9,TRBJ2-1,TRBD2,13,few,TGTGCCAGCAGCCTCTTAGCGGGAAATGAGCAGTTCTTC,CASSLLAGNEQFF
TRBV27,TRBJ2-2,TRBD2,15,.,TGTGCCAGCAGTTTTCTAGCGGGGGGCGGAGGGGAGCTGTTTTTT,CASSFLAGGGGELFF
TRBV7-2,TRBJ2-7,.,15,few,TGTGCCAGCAGATCCGCCGGGACGGTGGCCTACGAGCAGTACTTC,CASRSAGTVAYEQYF
TRBV9,TRBJ2-5,.,14,few,TGTGCCAGCAGCCCAGGGGGGCTTGGGGAGACCCAGTACTTC,CASSPGGLGETQYF
TRBV28,TRBJ1-5,.,13,few,TGTGCCACCGCGGGGGATAGCAATCAGCCCCAGCATTTT,CATAGDSNQPQHF
TRBV9,TRBJ2-5,TRBD2,15,.,TGTGCCAGCAGTGCAAGCGGGAATTGGGTCCAGACCCAGTACTTC,CASSASGNWVQTQYF
TRBV5-1,TRBJ1-5,.,15,few,TGCGCCAGCAGCTTGGGAGGCAGTCCAAATCAGCCCCAGCATTTT,CASSLGGSPNQPQHF
TRBV19,TRBJ1-2,.,17,.,TGTGCCAGTAGTATGCCGCCTGGGAGCCTTACTAACTATGGCTACACCTTC,CASSMPPGSLTNYGYTF
TRBV28,TRBJ2-1,.,11,.,TGTGCCAGCAGTCGTCATAATGAGCAGTTCTTC,CASSRHNEQFF
TRBV20-1,TRBJ2-1,TRBD2,14,many,TGCAGTGTCCAGCGGGGGGGCTCCTACAATGAGCAGTTCTTC,CSVQRGGSYNEQFF
TRBV6-2/TRBV6-3,TRBJ2-4,.,16,.,TGTGCCAGCAGTTACATGGCCAGCGGGACATCGAACATTCAGTACTTC,CASSYMASGTSNIQYF
TRBV12-3/TRBV12-4,TRBJ1-1,.,13,many,TGCGCCAGCAGCTTTTCAGGGAACACTGAAGCTTTCTTT,CASSFSGNTEAFF
TRBV11-2,TRBJ2-7,.,17,.,TGTGCCAGCAGCTTAGTTGGACAGCTTAATACCTATGGCGAGCAGTACTTC,CASSLVGQLNTYGEQYF
TRBV12-3/TRBV12-4,TRBJ1-5,.,15,many,TGTGCCAGCAGTACCCCCAGAGCAGGGAATCAGCCCCAGCATTTT,CASSTPRAGNQPQHF
TRBV24-1,TRBJ2-5,.,14,.,TGTGCCACCAGTGACCCCTGGAATGGAGAGACCCAGTACTTC,CATSDPWNGETQYF
TRBV12-3/TRBV12-4,TRBJ1-2,.,13,many,TGTGCCAGCAGTTTCCAGGGTTCCTATGGCTACACCTTC,CASSFQGSYGYTF
TRBV24-1,TRBJ2-1,TRBD2,18,few,TGTGCCACCAGTGATGTATCGACTAGCGGGATTACCTACAATGAGCAGTTCTTC,CATSDVSTSGITYNEQFF
TRBV20-1,TRBJ2-1,.,12,few,TGCAGTGCTAGGCAGGGGAGGAATGAGCAGTTCTTC,CSARQGRNEQFF
TRBV12-3/TRBV12-4,TRBJ2-7,.,14,many,TGTGCCAGCAGTTTGGAACCTATGGATCGGGGGCAGTACTTC,CASSLEPMDRGQYF
TRBV20-1,TRBJ1-1,.,14,.,TGCAGTGCTAGAATAACGGGCGGAAGCACTGAAGCTTTCTTT,CSARITGGSTEAFF
TRBV6-2/TRBV6-3,TRBJ2-1,.,21,few,TGTGCCAGCAGTTACACAGCGCTTGCAGGGTATCGTGGCACTACCTACAATGAGCAGTTCTTC,CASSYTALAGYRGTTYNEQFF
TRBV20-1,TRBJ2-7,.,14,.,TGCAGTGCAACAGGGATCCTGATGGCTCGCGAGCAGTACTTC,CSATGILMAREQYF
TRBV18,TRBJ1-2,.,15,few,TGTGCCAGCTCACCTCCCGGGACCTTGTCCTATGGCTACACCTTC,CASSPPGTLSYGYTF
TRBV7-8,TRBJ2-5,TRBD2,17,few,TGTGCCAGCACCCTACTGGGAGGGTATGCGAGTTTAGAGACCCAGTACTTC,CASTLLGGYASLETQYF
TRBV7-2,TRBJ2-5,TRBD1,13,once,TGTGCCAGCAGCGTCAGGGGGCGAGAGACCCAGTACTTC,CASSVRGRETQYF
TRBV20-1,TRBJ2-3,.,13,.,TGCTGTGCTAGCCCTTGGGGGGAGGATACGCAGTATTTT,CCASPWGEDTQYF
TRBV20-1,TRBJ2-7,.,15,few,TGCAGTGCTAGAGATCAAGCGGGCGGGACCTACGAGCAGTACTTC,CSARDQAGGTYEQYF
TRBV15,TRBJ2-5,.,13,many,TGTGCCACCAGCAGAGATCCCGGGGAGACCCAGTACTTC,CATSRDPGETQYF
TRBV5-5,TRBJ2-5,.,15,many,TGTGCCAGCAGCTTCCTAACGGGGACCCAAGAGACCCAGTACTTC,CASSFLTGTQETQYF
TRBV20-1,TRBJ2-7,TRBD2,12,few,TGCAGTGGAGCGGGAGGGAACTACGAGCAGTACTTC,CSGAGGNYEQYF
TRBV25-1,TRBJ1-2,.,13,.,TGTGCCAGCAGTGTTGGACAGTACTATGGCTACACCTTC,CASSVGQYYGYTF
TRBV5-6,TRBJ1-5,TRBD1,14,.,TGTGCCAGCAGCTCGGACAGGGCGGGTCAGCCCCAGCATTTT,CASSSDRAGQPQHF
TRBV6-1,TRBJ2-1,.,15,.,TGTGCCAGCAGTATCCCCACAGGAGGTGCCGGGGAGCAGTTCTTC,CASSIPTGGAGEQFF
TRBV6-2/TRBV6-3,TRBJ2-5,TRBD1,16,.,TGTGCCAGCAGTCTAGGGGGACAGGGTTACCAAGAGACCCAGTACTTC,CASSLGGQGYQETQYF
TRBV25-1,TRBJ2-1,.,15,.,TGTGCCAGCAGCCTGCCCTGGCCCCCCTACAATGAGCAGTTCTTC,CASSLPWPPYNEQFF
TRBV20-1,TRBJ2-3,.,16,.,TGCAGTGCTAGAACCGTGGGGGGTCGGCTCACAGATACGCAGTATTTT,CSARTVGGRLTDTQYF